This T cell receptor (beta chain) was found in a study of T cells in Graves' hyperthyroidism and ophthalmopathy. This CDR3 spans 14 amino acids. V trimming: 6 bases; J trimming: 7 bases; junction bases outside the gene matches: 7. Germline-derived CDR1 and CDR2 are SGHNT and YENEEA. Study results and caveats: A 13 V-J model separated ophthalmopathy from stable hyperthyroidism. Model output signaled ophthalmopathy a median roughly 6.1 months ahead of onset. Among thyroid clonotypes expanded above 0.001, most also appeared in blood.

Clinical symptoms, serum thyroxine, TRAb, thyroid ultrasound and orbital computed tomography established diagnosis. With regard to this clonotype: The antigen is unknown.

There were TCR beta CDR3 regions amplified from RNA transcripts. Researchers ran a first-round RT-PCR on the TCR CDR3 using the HTBI primer set. TCRdb independently ran MiXCR on the multiplex PCR reads; one entry per CDR3 protein. The repertoire holds 500,000 to 800,000 distinct CDR3 sequences, just under 45% seen once, with less than 9% in the top ten. The sequencing sample was made of peripheral blood or thyroid tissue (not recorded which). The chain combines TRBV11-3 with TRBJ2-7; 12 bases agree with TRBD1. This sequence was found in an adult man with Graves' disease, either hyperthyroidism or ophthalmopathy (not recorded which). The CDR3 coding sequence is TGTGCCAGCAGTCCGGGGACAGGGGGCTGGGAGCAGTACTTC. This translates into CASSPGTGGWEQYF.